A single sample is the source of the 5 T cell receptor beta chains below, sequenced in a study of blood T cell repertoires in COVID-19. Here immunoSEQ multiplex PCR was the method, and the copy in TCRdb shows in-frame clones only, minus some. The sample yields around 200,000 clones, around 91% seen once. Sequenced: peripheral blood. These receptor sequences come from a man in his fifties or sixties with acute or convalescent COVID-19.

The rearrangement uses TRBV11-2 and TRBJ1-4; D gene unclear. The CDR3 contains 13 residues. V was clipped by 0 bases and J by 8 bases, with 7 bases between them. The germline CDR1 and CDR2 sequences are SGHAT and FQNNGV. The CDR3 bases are TGTGCCAGCAGCTTAGATTTGGAGGAAAAACTGTTTTTT. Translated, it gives CASSLDLEEKLFF.

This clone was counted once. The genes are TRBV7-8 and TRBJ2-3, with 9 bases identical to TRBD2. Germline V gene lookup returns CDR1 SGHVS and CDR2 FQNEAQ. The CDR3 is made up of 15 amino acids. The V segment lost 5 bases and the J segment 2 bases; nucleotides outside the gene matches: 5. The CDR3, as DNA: TGTGCCAGCAGCACGCTAGCGGGGACCACAGATACGCAGTATTTT. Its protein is CASSTLAGTTDTQYF.

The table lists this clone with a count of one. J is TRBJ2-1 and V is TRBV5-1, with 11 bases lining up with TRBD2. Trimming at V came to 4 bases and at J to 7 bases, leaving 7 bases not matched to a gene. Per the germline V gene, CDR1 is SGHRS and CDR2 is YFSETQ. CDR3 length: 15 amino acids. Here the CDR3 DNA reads TGCGCCAGCAGCCGTAGCGGGAGGGCCGAGAATGAGCAGTTCTTC. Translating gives CASSRSGRAENEQFF.

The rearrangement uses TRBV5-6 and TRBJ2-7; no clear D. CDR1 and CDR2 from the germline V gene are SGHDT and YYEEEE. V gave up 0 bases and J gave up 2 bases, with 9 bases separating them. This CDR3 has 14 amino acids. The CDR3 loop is CASSLVQRAYEQYF. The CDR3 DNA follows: TGTGCCAGCAGCTTGGTTCAAAGAGCCTACGAGCAGTACTTC. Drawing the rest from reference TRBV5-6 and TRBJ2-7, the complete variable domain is DAGVTQSPTHLIKTRGQQVTLRCSPKSGHDTVSWYQQALGQGPQFIFQYYEEEERQRGNFPDRFSGHQFPNYSSELNVNALLLGDSALYLCASSLVQRAYEQYFGPGTRLTVT.

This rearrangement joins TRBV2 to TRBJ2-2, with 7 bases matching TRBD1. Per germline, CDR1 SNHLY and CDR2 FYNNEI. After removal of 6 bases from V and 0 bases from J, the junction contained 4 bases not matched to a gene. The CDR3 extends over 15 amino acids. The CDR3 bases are TGTGCCAGCAGGAGGGACAGAACGAACACCGGGGAGCTGTTTTTT. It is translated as CASRRDRTNTGELFF.